This T cell receptor (beta chain) derives from a study of cytomegalovirus exposure and HLA in healthy donors. The overall study: Around 76% of roughly 430 genotyped donors fell in the Caucasian-associated ancestry cluster.

As concerns this clone: The antigen is not known.

Overall study results and limits: The study designated some 180 TCR beta chains cytomegalovirus-associated. Previously analyzed data showed that most TCR beta V segments were productive at a frequency of about 87% or about 30%. Reports state that TCR beta sequences accurately predicted most subjects' HLA-A and HLA-B alleles.

Primers: 60 Vbeta forward and 13 Jbeta reverse. Libraries were prepared by immunoSEQ multiplex PCR; TCRdb keeps only in-frame clonotypes and omits some of them. The data hold 150,000 to 200,000 clones, with around three quarters observed a single time. The receptor was isolated from a man between 25 and 39 years old in good health and CMV-seronegative. Sequencing was performed on PBMCs.

The CDR3 DNA reads as TGTGCCAGCAGTCCCCCCGGAGTGGGACAGCTAGGCGAGCAGTACTTC. It specifies CASSPPGVGQLGEQYF. The genes are TRBV28 and TRBJ2-7, with 7 bases identical to TRBD1. V was pared by 5 bases and J by 6 bases, with 16 bases of the junction left unmatched. The V gene's germline CDR1 is MDHEN and CDR2 SYDVKM. The CDR3 is 16 amino acids.